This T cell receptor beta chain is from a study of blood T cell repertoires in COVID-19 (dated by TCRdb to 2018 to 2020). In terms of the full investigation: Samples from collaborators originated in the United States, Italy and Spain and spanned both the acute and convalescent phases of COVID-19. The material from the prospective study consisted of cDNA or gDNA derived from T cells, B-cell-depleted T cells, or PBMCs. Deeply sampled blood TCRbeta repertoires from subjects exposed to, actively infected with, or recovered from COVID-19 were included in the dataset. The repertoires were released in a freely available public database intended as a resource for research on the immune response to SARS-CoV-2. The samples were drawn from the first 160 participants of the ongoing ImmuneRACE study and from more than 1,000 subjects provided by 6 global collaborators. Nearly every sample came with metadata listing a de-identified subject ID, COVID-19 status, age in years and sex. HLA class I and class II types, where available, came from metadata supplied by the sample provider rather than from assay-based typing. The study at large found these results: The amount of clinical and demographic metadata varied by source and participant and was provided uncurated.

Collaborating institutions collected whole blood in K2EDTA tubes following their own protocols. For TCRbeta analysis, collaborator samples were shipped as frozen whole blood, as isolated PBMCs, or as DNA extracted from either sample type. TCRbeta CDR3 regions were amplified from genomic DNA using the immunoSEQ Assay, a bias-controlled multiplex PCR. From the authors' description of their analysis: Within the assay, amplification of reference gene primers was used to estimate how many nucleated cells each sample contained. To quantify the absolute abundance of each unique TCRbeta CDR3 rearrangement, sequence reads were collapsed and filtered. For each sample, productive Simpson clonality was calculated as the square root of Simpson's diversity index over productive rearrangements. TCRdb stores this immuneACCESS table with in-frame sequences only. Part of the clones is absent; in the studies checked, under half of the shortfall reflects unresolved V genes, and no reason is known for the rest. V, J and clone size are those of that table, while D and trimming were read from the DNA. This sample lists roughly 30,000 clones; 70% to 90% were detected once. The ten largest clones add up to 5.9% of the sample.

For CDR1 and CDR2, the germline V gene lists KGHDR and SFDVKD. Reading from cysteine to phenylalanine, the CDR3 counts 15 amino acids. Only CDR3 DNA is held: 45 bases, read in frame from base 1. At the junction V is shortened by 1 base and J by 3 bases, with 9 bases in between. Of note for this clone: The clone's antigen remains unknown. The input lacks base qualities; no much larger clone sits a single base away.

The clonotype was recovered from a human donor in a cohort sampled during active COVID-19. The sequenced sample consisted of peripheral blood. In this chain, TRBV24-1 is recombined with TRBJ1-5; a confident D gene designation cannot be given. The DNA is TGTGCCACCAGTGATTTCTCAGAATCCAATCAGCCCCAGCATTTT. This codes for CATSDFSESNQPQHF.